The count of the clone carrying this T cell receptor beta chain is one. Its antigen is currently unknown. Sequenced patients had shown CD8+CD57+ cell expansion by flow cytometry. Patients were untreated when blood was sampled. Genomic DNA templated the TCR beta VDJ and CDR3 profiling. A single record per CDR3 protein comes from TCRdb applying MiXCR to the reads. The repertoire holds tens of thousands of distinct CDR3 sequences, with roughly three quarters as singletons. The sample comes from a study of CD8+CD57+ T cells in acquired aplastic anemia. Whole-study context: Sorted CD4+ and CD8+ cells yielded DNA averaging around 3 ug. Findings and limits, study-wide: Patients and controls were found to share 25 to 35 CD8+ CDR3 sequences. The study found no significant CD8+ Simpson's diversity difference between patients and controls.

This TCR came from a human donor with aplastic anemia. The sample comprised sorted CD4+, CD8+, or CD8+CD57+ T cells (not recorded which) from PBMCs.

This CDR3 is CSAKPPDFYNSPLHF. CDR3 sequence (DNA): TGCAGTGCGAAGCCGCCGGACTTCTATAATTCACCCCTCCACTTT. The chain has TRBV20-1 and TRBJ1-6; no firm D call. The CDR3 sequence is 15 residues long. The V and J ends lost 6 bases and 3 bases respectively, with 15 bases between them. The germline V gene has CDR1 DFQATT and CDR2 SNEGSKA (reference sequence).